This T cell receptor (beta chain) was recorded in a study of T cells after yellow fever vaccination. On the study more broadly: SMART-Seq v4 Ultra Low Input prepared the low-cell-number fractions.

The study made its TCR cDNA through 5'RACE template switching. That step introduced a universal primer site along with UMIs. From the 5' RACE reads, TCRdb called clonotypes with MiXCR, one entry per CDR3 protein. The repertoire holds around 63,000 distinct CDR3 sequences, with 7.4% as singletons. This clonotype was observed many times. V lost 1 base to trimming and J lost 5 bases; unmatched junction nucleotides: 2. Germline V gene sequence: CDR1 KGHDR, CDR2 SFDVKD. The CDR3 is 15 amino acids. The TCR comes from a man younger than 40 who received the YFV17D yellow fever vaccine. This chain joins TRBV24-1 and TRBJ2-1, with 9 bases aligning to TRBD2. The sample here was CD8+ T cells sorted from PBMCs, taken 15 days after the yellow fever booster vaccination. This chain's CDR3 is CATSDLAGGNNEQFF. The CDR3 coding sequence is TGTGCCACCAGTGATTTAGCGGGAGGTAACAATGAGCAGTTCTTC.